These 3 T cell receptor beta chains share one sample of origin, sequenced in a study of early T cells in non-severe SARS-CoV-2 infection. TCRdb reprocessed the 5' RACE reads via MiXCR and lists one record per CDR3 protein. Here the sample spans about 55,000 distinct CDR3 sequences, around 7% being singletons. This specimen was whole blood, taken at baseline. Receptor source: an adult who was a healthcare worker with PCR-confirmed SARS-CoV-2 infection or an uninfected control (not recorded which).

The V call is TRBV5-1, the J call TRBJ2-7, with TRBD1 matching over 7 bases. The CDR3 spans 15 residues. V lost 4 bases and J lost 0; bases outside the gene matches: 7. Germline CDR1 SGHRS, CDR2 YFSETQ. The CDR3 spells CASSTGARLSYEQYF. The DNA of the CDR3 is TGCGCCAGCAGCACAGGGGCCCGCCTCTCCTACGAGCAGTACTTC.

This clonotype appeared a few times. The chain couples TRBV18 to TRBJ2-7, with 8 bases identical to TRBD2. The V segment lost 3 bases and the J segment 3 bases; nucleotides outside the gene matches: 7. The CDR3 has 15 amino acids. Germline V gene lookup returns CDR1 KGHSH and CDR2 LQKENI. CDR3 amino acids: CASSPSLAGFYEQYF. The DNA of the CDR3 is TGTGCCAGCTCACCCAGCCTAGCGGGTTTCTACGAGCAGTACTTC.

This clonotype was seen only a few times. CDR3 in DNA: TGTGCCAGCAGGACCCTGAACACCGGGGAGCTGTTTTTT. This sequence encodes CASRTLNTGELFF. J is TRBJ2-2 and V is TRBV2, with unresolved D. V was shortened by 6 bases and J by 1 base, with 6 bases between the two germline ends. The CDR3 runs to 13 residues. The germline gives CDR1 SNHLY, CDR2 FYNNEI.